A single count supports the clone carrying this T cell receptor (beta chain). This sample is drawn from a study of blood T cell repertoires in COVID-19. Study as a whole: Samples of COVID-19 (acute and convalescent) were obtained from the United States, Italy and Spain. The cDNA or gDNA used as material had been derived from T cells, B-cell-depleted T cells, or PBMCs.

CDR3 length: 14 amino acids. V lost 3 bases to trimming and J lost 6 bases; unmatched junction nucleotides: 5. Germline CDR1 reads LNHDA; CDR2 reads SQIVND (reference sequence). As originally analysed: Amplification of reference gene primers provided the estimated nucleated cell counts. Profiled with immunoSEQ multiplex PCR; TCRdb holds only in-frame clones, not every one. That table furnishes V, J and clone size, whereas the DNA furnished D and trimming. Seen here are more than 120,000 clones, approximately 84% observed once, and the top ten hold roughly 2.6%. V usage is TRBV19 and J usage is TRBJ2-1, with TRBD1 identical over 7 bases. Sequencing was done on a sample of peripheral blood. The clonotype comes from a human donor with acute or convalescent COVID-19. The donor label of this sample is uncertain. CDR3 residues: CASSIFSGGNEQFF. CDR3 bases: TGTGCCAGTAGTATTTTCTCAGGGGGCAATGAGCAGTTCTTC.